Presented here are 29 T cell receptor beta chains from one specimen sequenced in a study of cytomegalovirus exposure and HLA in healthy donors. The PCR was carried out with 60 Vbeta primers and 13 Jbeta primers. Using immunoSEQ multiplex PCR, the repertoire was profiled, and TCRdb retains in-frame clones only, with some absent. The data hold about 160,000 clones, with 80% to 90% observed a single time. Sequenced: PBMCs. The receptors derive from a woman aged 18-35 years in good health and CMV-seronegative.

This clone occurred a few times. The chain employs TRBV6-5 and TRBJ2-1; 16 bases are a match to TRBD2. The CDR3 extends over 15 amino acids. CDR1 is MNHEY and CDR2 is SVGAGI in the germline V gene. The junction had 2 bases not matched to a gene; V was cut back by 4 bases and J by 8 bases. CDR3 loop: CASSSGLAGGHEQFF. CDR3 DNA: TGTGCCAGCAGTTCGGGACTAGCGGGAGGGCATGAGCAGTTCTTC.

The genes are TRBV7-2 and TRBJ2-2, with a possible D match to TRBD2 (5 bases). CDR3 length: 12 amino acids. Germline-derived CDR1 and CDR2 are SGHTA and FQGNSA. V was cut by 4 bases and J by 5 bases, with 5 bases left in between. CDR3 nucleotide sequence: TGTGCCAGCAGCTGGAGGACCGGGGAGCTGTTTTTT. This gives the protein CASSWRTGELFF.

This clone has more than one count but fewer than ten. This chain uses TRBV6-1 with TRBJ2-1; 14 nucleotides align to TRBD2. Germline CDR1 is MNHNS and CDR2 is SASEGT. V was clipped by 5 bases and J by 6 bases; unmatched bases: 3. The CDR3 has 15 amino acids. The CDR3 region is CASSSGTSGSNEQFF. DNA for the CDR3: TGTGCCAGCAGTTCCGGGACTAGCGGGAGCAATGAGCAGTTCTTC.

This chain joins TRBV30 and TRBJ2-1, with 10 bases identical to TRBD2. Germline trimming cut 1 base from V and 5 bases from J; bases unmatched to any gene: 5. The CDR3 has 15 residues. Looked up from germline, CDR1 is GTSNPN and CDR2 is SVGIG (reference sequence). This chain's CDR3 is CAWSDGTSDHNEQFF. CDR3 sequence (DNA): TGTGCCTGGAGTGACGGGACTAGCGACCACAATGAGCAGTTCTTC.

This chain uses TRBV6-5 with TRBJ2-1; TRBD2 is a possible D gene (6 bases). Germline V lookup: CDR1 MNHEY, CDR2 SVGAGI. V was clipped by 0 bases and J by 9 bases, with 18 bases between them. CDR3 size: 16 residues. CDR3 protein: CASSYSGLAALGEQFF. CDR3 nucleotide sequence: TGTGCCAGCAGTTACTCGGGGTTAGCGGCTTTGGGTGAGCAGTTCTTC.

This clone was observed a handful of times. The V and J genes are TRBV5-6 and TRBJ2-7, with TRBD1 as a possible D gene (5 bases). Germline CDR1 SGHDT, CDR2 YYEEEE. This CDR3 has 15 amino acids. V gave up 0 bases and J gave up 2 bases, with 12 bases separating them. In DNA form, the CDR3 reads TGTGCCAGCAGCTTGGGGGGCAGGGTCGCCTACGAGCAGTACTTC. This codes for CASSLGGRVAYEQYF.

V and J are TRBV4-1 and TRBJ2-1; TRBD1 agrees at 8 bases. The CDR3 loop spans 15 amino acids. Unmatched junction bases numbered 5, after V lost 1 base and J lost 6 bases. Germline V gene data show CDR1 as MGHRA and CDR2 as YSYEKL. The CDR3 loop reads CASSQGTGLPNEQFF. The CDR3 coding sequence is TGCGCCAGCAGCCAAGGGACAGGGCTGCCCAATGAGCAGTTCTTC.

This chain uses TRBV30 with TRBJ1-2; a weak D match, TRBD1 (5 bases). The CDR3 loop spans 13 amino acids. Germline-derived CDR1 and CDR2 are GTSNPN and SVGIG (reference sequence). V was cut by 0 bases and J by 6 bases, with 11 bases left in between. The CDR3 DNA sequence: TGTGCCTGGAGTGTAAGCAGGGCCGATGGCTACACCTTC. It translates to CAWSVSRADGYTF.

V usage is TRBV5-1 and J usage is TRBJ2-3, with D possibly matching TRBD2 (6 bases). Germline assignment: CDR1 SGHRS and CDR2 YFSETQ. This CDR3 spans 15 amino acids. V was trimmed by 1 base and J by 4 bases, leaving 13 bases between them. The CDR3 here is CASSLREVVPDTQYF. CDR3 nucleotide sequence: TGCGCCAGCAGCTTGAGGGAGGTAGTCCCAGATACGCAGTATTTT.

V gene TRBV5-5 combines with J gene TRBJ1-2, with 10 bases aligning to TRBD1. CDR3 length equals 14 residues. Germline CDR1 and CDR2: SGHKS and YYEKEE (reference sequence). With 3 bases clipped from V and 4 bases from J, the junction kept 3 bases outside the gene matches. The CDR3 reads CASSWTGGIYGYTF. In DNA, the CDR3 is TGTGCCAGCAGCTGGACAGGGGGTATCTATGGCTACACCTTC.

The chain recombines TRBV29-1 with TRBJ2-1; D not certain. The CDR3 contains 11 residues. Trimming left V 4 bases short and J 8 bases short, with 9 bases between. Germline assignment: CDR1 SQVTM and CDR2 ANQGSEA. CDR3 sequence (DNA): TGCAGCGTTGCAGGAACTGATGAGCAGTTCTTC. This encodes CSVAGTDEQFF.

CDR3 in amino acids: CASSYSEPQLYYEQYF. The CDR3 DNA is TGTGCCAGCAGTTACTCAGAGCCGCAACTTTACTACGAGCAGTACTTC. The chain carries TRBV6-5 and TRBJ2-7; D ambiguous. CDR3 length: 16 amino acids. The germline V gene encodes CDR1 MNHEY and CDR2 SVGAGI. V lost 0 bases and J lost 3, with 15 bases in between.

The chain links TRBV4-1 to TRBJ2-2; 9 bases align to TRBD1. This CDR3 region has 16 residues. In germline, CDR1 is MGHRA, CDR2 YSYEKL. Losses at the gene ends were 0 bases for V and 6 bases for J; bases not matched to a gene: 5. CDR3 nucleotides: TGCGCCAGCAGCCAAGATGGACAGGGGCGGTCCGGGGAGCTGTTTTTT. The encoded protein is CASSQDGQGRSGELFF.

The J gene is TRBJ2-7, the V gene TRBV7-8; 7 bases match TRBD1. Germline lookup yields CDR1 SGHVS and CDR2 FQNEAQ. This CDR3 is 17 amino acids long. Germline trimming cut 1 base from V and 3 bases from J; bases unmatched to any gene: 12. The CDR3 DNA reads as TGTGCCAGCAGCTTAGTTGGTCGGACAGGAGCCCTCTACGAGCAGTACTTC. Its protein is CASSLVGRTGALYEQYF.

Concerning this clone itself: The same CDR3 arises from other DNA sequences in this sample as well. The V and J genes are TRBV29-1 and TRBJ2-5; TRBD1 aligns across 9 bases. The V and J ends lost 6 bases and 3 bases, in that order; junction bases with no gene match: 5. Germline CDR1 SQVTM, CDR2 ANQGSEA. The CDR3 is 13 residues long. The CDR3, as DNA: TGCAGCGTCGAGGGACAGGGAAAAGAGACCCAGTACTTC. This sequence encodes CSVEGQGKETQYF.

J is TRBJ2-7 and V is TRBV6-6, with TRBD2 matching over 7 bases. CDR3 length equals 15 residues. Trimming cost V 0 bases and J 1 base; bases outside gene matches: 3. Germline V gene sequence: CDR1 MNHNY, CDR2 SVGAGI (reference sequence). DNA for the CDR3: TGTGCCAGCAGTTACTCAAGCGGGGCATCCTACGAGCAGTACTTC. It specifies CASSYSSGASYEQYF.

J is TRBJ2-3 and V is TRBV19; 16 bases fit TRBD2. J lost 6 bases, V lost 5 bases, and 5 bases had no gene match. CDR3 size: 16 residues. Germline V gene lookup returns CDR1 LNHDA and CDR2 SQIVND (reference sequence). DNA for the CDR3: TGTGCCAGTAGTGGGACTAGCGGGGGGGCAGCGGATACGCAGTATTTT. This translates into CASSGTSGGAADTQYF.

J is TRBJ1-5 and V is TRBV27; 9 positions match TRBD1. This CDR3 region has 12 residues. Trimming removed 9 bases from V and 6 bases from J; junction bases left unmatched: 3. Germline CDR1 MNHEY, CDR2 SMNVEV (reference sequence). The CDR3 here is CASTTGGQPQHF. Written as DNA, the CDR3 is TGTGCCAGTACGACAGGGGGTCAGCCCCAGCATTTT.

The V gene is TRBV28, the J gene TRBJ1-1, with D maybe TRBD1 (5 bases). This CDR3 has 13 residues. V was pared by 9 bases and J by 3 bases, with 14 bases between. Germline V gene lookup returns CDR1 MDHEN and CDR2 SYDVKM. For the CDR3, the DNA is TGTGCCAGTATCCCTCTGGGGCACACTGAAGCTTTCTTT. Translation gives CASIPLGHTEAFF.

This sequence joins TRBV18 and TRBJ2-2, with TRBD1 identical over 11 bases. CDR3 length: 21 residues. Germline V CDR1 and CDR2: KGHSH, LQKENI. V dropped 1 base and J dropped 7; count of bases not matched to a gene: 20. CDR3 in amino acids: CASSPRIPGQGEVVKFGELFF. The CDR3 nucleotides read TGTGCCAGCTCACCACGGATTCCGGGACAGGGGGAGGTGGTGAAGTTCGGGGAGCTGTTTTTT. Full variable domain (missing parts from reference TRBV18 and TRBJ2-2): NAGVMQNPRHLVRRRGQEARLRCSPMKGHSHVYWYRQLPEEGLKFMVYLQKENIIDESGMPKERFSAEFPKEGPSILRIQQVVRGDSAAYFCASSPRIPGQGEVVKFGELFFGEGSRLTVL.

The chain uses TRBV5-4 and TRBJ2-2; D may be TRBD2 (5 bases). Germline V gene lookup returns CDR1 SGHNT and CDR2 YYREEE (reference sequence). CDR3 length equals 13 residues. The ends were cut back, 0 bases at V and 6 bases at J, with 6 bases in the middle. The CDR3 DNA reads as TGTGCCAGCAGCTTGGTCGGGGCCGGGGAGCTGTTTTTT. It codes for CASSLVGAGELFF.

The chain recombines TRBV28 with TRBJ1-2, with TRBD1 matching 8 bases. CDR3 length: 15 residues. Trimming took 5 bases from V and 2 from J; bases not matched to a gene: 7. Germline assignment: CDR1 MDHEN and CDR2 SYDVKM. This chain's CDR3 is CASSAPGGINYGYTF. The CDR3 coding sequence is TGTGCCAGCAGTGCTCCAGGGGGCATCAACTATGGCTACACCTTC.

CDR3 sequence reads: CASSIFPQGYGYTF. CDR3 sequence (DNA): TGTGCCAGTAGTATATTCCCGCAGGGCTATGGCTACACCTTC. J is TRBJ1-2 and V is TRBV19; possibly TRBD1 for D (5 bases). Looked up from germline, CDR1 is LNHDA and CDR2 is SQIVND (reference sequence). The CDR3 length is 14 residues. Trimming took off 2 bases at V and 4 bases at J, with 11 bases between the two ends.

V and J are TRBV21-1 and TRBJ2-2; the listed D gene, TRBD1, was not tested against the DNA. TRBV21-1 corresponds to a pseudogene. This CDR3 has 16 amino acids. The DNA for the CDR3 is TGTGCCAGCAGCAAATGGCAGGGCAGGGACACCGGGGAGCTGTTTTTT. Translated, it gives CASSKWQGRDTGELFF.

This clone was counted once. J is TRBJ2-5 and V is TRBV11-1; the D gene is possibly TRBD2 (5 bases). The V gene's germline CDR1 is SGHAT and CDR2 FQDESV (reference sequence). The CDR3 spans 13 residues. Trimming stripped 5 bases from V and 5 bases from J, with 12 bases between. CDR3 region: CASSPRTGETQYF. The CDR3 DNA is TGTGCCAGCAGCCCCCGGACGGGGGAGACCCAGTACTTC.

This clone was seen a few times. This sequence joins TRBV10-3 and TRBJ2-6; 7 nucleotides agree with TRBD1. Germline assignment: CDR1 ENHRY and CDR2 SYGVKD. CDR3 size: 17 residues. Trimming took 2 bases from V and 0 from J; bases not matched to a gene: 4. The CDR3 loop reads CAISERSGGSGANVLTF. In nucleotides, the CDR3 is TGTGCCATCAGTGAGAGGTCAGGGGGCTCTGGGGCCAACGTCCTGACTTTC.

V and J are TRBV30 and TRBJ2-2; tentative D call: TRBD2 (5 bases). Germline CDR1 GTSNPN, CDR2 SVGIG (reference sequence). Trimming stripped 3 bases from V and 5 bases from J, with 10 bases between. This CDR3 region has 13 residues. The CDR3 protein is CAWRLVVTGELFF. In DNA form, the CDR3 reads TGTGCCTGGAGACTAGTGGTAACCGGGGAGCTGTTTTTT.

The V and J genes are TRBV19 and TRBJ1-5, with 8 bases identical to TRBD1. CDR3 size: 15 residues. Germline lookup yields CDR1 LNHDA and CDR2 SQIVND (reference sequence). Unmatched junction bases numbered 5, after V lost 6 bases and J lost 1 base. CDR3 DNA sequence: TGTGCCAGTAGATCGACAGGGGCCAGCAATCAGCCCCAGCATTTT. It codes for CASRSTGASNQPQHF.

V usage is TRBV7-9 and J usage is TRBJ2-7; 11 bases are a match to TRBD1. The CDR3 contains 15 residues. The J segment lost 2 bases and the V segment lost 5 bases, leaving 5 bases of the junction unmatched. The germline V gene encodes CDR1 SEHNR and CDR2 FQNEAQ (reference sequence). The CDR3 sequence: CASSGGDRGTYEQYF. The CDR3 nucleotides are TGTGCCAGCAGCGGCGGGGACAGGGGGACCTACGAGCAGTACTTC. Full variable domain (missing parts from reference TRBV7-9 and TRBJ2-7): DTGVSQNPRHKITKRGQNVTFRCDPISEHNRLYWYRQTLGQGPEFLTYFQNEAQLEKSRLLSDRFSAERPKGSFSTLEIQRTEQGDSAMYLCASSGGDRGTYEQYFGPGTRLTVT.